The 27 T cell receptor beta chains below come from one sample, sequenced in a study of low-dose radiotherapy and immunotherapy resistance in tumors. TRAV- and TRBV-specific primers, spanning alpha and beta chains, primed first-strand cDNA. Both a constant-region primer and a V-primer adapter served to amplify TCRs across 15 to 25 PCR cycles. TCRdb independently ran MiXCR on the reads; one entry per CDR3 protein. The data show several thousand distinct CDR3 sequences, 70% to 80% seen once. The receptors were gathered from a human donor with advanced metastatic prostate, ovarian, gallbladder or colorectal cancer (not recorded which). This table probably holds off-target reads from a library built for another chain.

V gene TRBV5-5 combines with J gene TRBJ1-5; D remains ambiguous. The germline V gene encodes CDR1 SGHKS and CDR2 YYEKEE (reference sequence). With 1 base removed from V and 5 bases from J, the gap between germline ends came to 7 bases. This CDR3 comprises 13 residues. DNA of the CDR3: TGTGCCAGCAGCTTGTATTCCGATCAGCCCCAGCATTTT. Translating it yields CASSLYSDQPQHF.

CDR3 in DNA: TGTGCGAGTGCCCAACTGAGAGGGAACACCGGGGAGCTGTTTTTT. This encodes CASAQLRGNTGELFF. V is TRBV19 and J is TRBJ2-2; no definite D call. The CDR3 loop spans 15 amino acids. The V gene's germline CDR1 is LNHDA and CDR2 SQIVND (reference sequence).

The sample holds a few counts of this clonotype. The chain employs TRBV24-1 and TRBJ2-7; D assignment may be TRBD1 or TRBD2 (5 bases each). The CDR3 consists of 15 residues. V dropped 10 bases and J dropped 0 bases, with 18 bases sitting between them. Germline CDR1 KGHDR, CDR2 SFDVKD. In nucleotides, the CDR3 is TGTGCCACTAGCCCCGGGACGGAGAGCTCCTACGAGCAGTACTTC. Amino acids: CATSPGTESSYEQYF.

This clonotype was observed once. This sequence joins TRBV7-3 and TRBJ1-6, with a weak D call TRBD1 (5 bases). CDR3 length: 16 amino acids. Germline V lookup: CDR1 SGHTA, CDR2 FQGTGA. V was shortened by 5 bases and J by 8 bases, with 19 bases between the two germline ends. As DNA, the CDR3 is TGTGCCAGCAGCCAAGACAGCCGGTCCCGTCATTCACCCCTCCACTTT. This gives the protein CASSQDSRSRHSPLHF.

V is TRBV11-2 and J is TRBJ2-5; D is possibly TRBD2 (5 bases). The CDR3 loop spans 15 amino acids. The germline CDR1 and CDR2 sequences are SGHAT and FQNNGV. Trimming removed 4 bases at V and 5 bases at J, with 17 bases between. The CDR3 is CASSSRTGSEETQYF. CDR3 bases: TGTGCCAGCAGCTCACGAACGGGATCGGAGGAGACCCAGTACTTC.

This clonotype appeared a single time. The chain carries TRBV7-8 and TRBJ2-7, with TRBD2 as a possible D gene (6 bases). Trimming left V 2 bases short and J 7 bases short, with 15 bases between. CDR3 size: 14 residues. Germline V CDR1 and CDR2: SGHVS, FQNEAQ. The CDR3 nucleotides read TGTGCCAGCAGCTTACTCAGCCCCGGGGGAGAGCAGTACTTC. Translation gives CASSLLSPGGEQYF.

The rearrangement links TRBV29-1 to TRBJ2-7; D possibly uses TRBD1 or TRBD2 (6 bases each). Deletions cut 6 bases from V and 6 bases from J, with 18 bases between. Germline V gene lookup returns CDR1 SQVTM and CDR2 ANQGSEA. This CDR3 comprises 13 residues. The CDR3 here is CSVPGGPAGEQYF. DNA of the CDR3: TGCAGCGTGCCCGGGGGCCCAGCGGGCGAGCAGTACTTC.

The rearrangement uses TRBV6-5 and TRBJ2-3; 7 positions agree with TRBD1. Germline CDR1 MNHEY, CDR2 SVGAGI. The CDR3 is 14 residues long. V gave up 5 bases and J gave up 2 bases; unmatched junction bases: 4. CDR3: CASSRGQLTDTQYF. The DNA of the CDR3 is TGTGCCAGCAGTAGGGGACAGCTCACAGATACGCAGTATTTT.

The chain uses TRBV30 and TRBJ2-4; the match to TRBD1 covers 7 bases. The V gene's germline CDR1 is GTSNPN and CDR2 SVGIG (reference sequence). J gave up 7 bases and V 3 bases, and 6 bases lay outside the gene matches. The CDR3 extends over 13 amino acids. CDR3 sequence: CAWSSQGVNIQYF. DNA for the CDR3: TGTGCCTGGAGCTCGCAGGGGGTGAACATTCAGTACTTC.

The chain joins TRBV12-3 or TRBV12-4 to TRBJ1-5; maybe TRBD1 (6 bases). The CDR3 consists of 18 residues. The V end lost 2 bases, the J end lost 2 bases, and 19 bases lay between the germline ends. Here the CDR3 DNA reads TGTGCCAGCAGTTTAAGGGGGAGCCGGCCGACTCGCAATCAGCCCCAGCATTTT. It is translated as CASSLRGSRPTRNQPQHF.

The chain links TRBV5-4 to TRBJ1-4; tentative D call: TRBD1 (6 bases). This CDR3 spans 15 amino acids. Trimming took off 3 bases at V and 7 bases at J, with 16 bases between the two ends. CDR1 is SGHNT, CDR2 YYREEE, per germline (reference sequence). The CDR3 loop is CASSSRDKGAEKLFF. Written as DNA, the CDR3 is TGTGCCAGCAGCTCACGGGACAAAGGGGCTGAAAAACTGTTTTTT.

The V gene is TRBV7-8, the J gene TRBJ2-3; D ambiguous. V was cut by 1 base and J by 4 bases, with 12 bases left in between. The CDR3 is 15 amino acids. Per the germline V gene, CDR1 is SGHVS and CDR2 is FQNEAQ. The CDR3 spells CASSLGSRFSDTQYF. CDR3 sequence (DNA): TGTGCCAGCAGCTTAGGGAGCAGATTTTCAGATACGCAGTATTTT.

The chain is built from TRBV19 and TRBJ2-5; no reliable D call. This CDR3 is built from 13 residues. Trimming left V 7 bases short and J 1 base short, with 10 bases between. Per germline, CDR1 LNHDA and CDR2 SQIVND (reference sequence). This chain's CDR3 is CASTGQAQETQYF. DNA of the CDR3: TGTGCCAGTACTGGCCAAGCCCAAGAGACCCAGTACTTC.

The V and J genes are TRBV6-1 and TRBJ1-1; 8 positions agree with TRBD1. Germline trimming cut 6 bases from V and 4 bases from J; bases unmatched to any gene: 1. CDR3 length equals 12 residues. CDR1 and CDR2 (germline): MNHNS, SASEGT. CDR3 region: CASSTGGTEAFF. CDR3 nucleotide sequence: TGTGCCAGCAGCACAGGGGGCACTGAAGCTTTCTTT.

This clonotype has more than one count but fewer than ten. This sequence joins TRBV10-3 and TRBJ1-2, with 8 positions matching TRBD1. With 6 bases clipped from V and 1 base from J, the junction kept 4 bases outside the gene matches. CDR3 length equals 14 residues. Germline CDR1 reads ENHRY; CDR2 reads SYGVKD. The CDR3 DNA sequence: TGTGCCATCAGACCGGGACAGGATAACTATGGCTACACCTTC. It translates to CAIRPGQDNYGYTF.

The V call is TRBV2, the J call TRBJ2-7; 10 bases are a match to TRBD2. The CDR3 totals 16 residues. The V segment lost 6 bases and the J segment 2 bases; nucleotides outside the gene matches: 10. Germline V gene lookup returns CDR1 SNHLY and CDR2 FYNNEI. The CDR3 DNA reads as TGTGCCAGCAGGGATATAGCGGGGGGCAGGACCTACGAGCAGTACTTC. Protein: CASRDIAGGRTYEQYF.

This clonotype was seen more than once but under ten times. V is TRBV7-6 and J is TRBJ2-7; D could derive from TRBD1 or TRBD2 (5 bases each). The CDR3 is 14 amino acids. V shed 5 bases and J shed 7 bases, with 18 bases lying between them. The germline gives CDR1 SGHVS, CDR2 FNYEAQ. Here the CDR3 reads CASSRDVEGYEQYF. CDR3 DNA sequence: TGTGCCAGCAGCCGAGACGTCGAGGGGTATGAGCAGTACTTC.

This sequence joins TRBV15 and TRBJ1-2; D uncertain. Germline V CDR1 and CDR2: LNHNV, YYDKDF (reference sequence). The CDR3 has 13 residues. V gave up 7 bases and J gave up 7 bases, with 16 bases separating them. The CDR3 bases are TGTGCCACCAAATATTCCGCGGTGGGTGGCTACACCTTC. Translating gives CATKYSAVGGYTF.

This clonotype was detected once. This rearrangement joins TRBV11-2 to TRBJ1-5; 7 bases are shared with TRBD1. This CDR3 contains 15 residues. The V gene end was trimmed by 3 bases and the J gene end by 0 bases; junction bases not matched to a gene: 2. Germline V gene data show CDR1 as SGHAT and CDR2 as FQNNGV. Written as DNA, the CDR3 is TGTGCCAGCAGCTTGGGACAGCATAGCAATCAGCCCCAGCATTTT. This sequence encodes CASSLGQHSNQPQHF.

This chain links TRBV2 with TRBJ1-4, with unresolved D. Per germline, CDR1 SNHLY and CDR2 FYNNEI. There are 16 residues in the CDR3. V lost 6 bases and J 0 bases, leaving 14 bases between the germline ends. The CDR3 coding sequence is TGTGCCAGCAGAAGACCCCGGGAGGCAACTAATGAAAAACTGTTTTTT. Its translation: CASRRPREATNEKLFF.

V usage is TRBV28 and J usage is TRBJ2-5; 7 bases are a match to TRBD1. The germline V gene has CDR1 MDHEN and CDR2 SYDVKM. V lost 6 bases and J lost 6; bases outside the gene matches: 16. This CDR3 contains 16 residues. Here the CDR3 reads CASSPFDRASLKTQYF. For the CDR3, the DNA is TGTGCCAGCAGCCCATTTGACAGGGCCTCGTTAAAGACCCAGTACTTC.

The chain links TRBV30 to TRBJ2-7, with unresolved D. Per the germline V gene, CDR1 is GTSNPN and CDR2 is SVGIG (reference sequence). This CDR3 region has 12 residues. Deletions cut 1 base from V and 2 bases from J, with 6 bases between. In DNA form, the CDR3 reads TGTGCCTGGAGTGAAAAGCCCTACGAGCAGTACTTC. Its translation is CAWSEKPYEQYF.

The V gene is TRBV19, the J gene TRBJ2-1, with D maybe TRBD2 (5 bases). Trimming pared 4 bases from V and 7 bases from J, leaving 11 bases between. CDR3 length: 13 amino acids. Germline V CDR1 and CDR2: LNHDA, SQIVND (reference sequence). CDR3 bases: TGTGCCAGTAGTACCGGTCGGGGTAATGAGCAGTTCTTC. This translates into CASSTGRGNEQFF.

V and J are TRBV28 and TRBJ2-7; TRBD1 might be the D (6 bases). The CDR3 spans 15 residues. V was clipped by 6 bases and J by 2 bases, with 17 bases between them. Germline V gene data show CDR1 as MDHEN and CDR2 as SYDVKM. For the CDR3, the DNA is TGTGCCAGCAGCCTCGACAGGCTGACAACCTACGAGCAGTACTTC. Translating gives CASSLDRLTTYEQYF.

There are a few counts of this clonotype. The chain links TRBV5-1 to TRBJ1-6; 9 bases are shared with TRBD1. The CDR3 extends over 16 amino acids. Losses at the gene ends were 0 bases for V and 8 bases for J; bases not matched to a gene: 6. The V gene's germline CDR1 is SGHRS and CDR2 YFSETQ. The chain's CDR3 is CASSLEGTGSYSPLHF. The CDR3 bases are TGCGCCAGCAGCTTGGAGGGGACAGGGAGCTATTCACCCCTCCACTTT.

CDR3 sequence: CASSQELRGGTEAFF. In nucleotides, the CDR3 is TGTGCCAGCAGCCAAGAATTGAGGGGGGGGACTGAAGCTTTCTTT. The J gene is TRBJ1-1, the V gene TRBV4-2; perhaps TRBD1 as D (6 bases). The CDR3 sequence is 15 residues long. The germline V gene has CDR1 LGHNA and CDR2 YNFKEQ. Trimming removed 0 bases from V and 5 bases from J, with 13 bases in between.

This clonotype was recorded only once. The CDR3 spells CASSGPGLAGPTDTQYF. DNA for the CDR3: TGCGCCAGCAGTGGACCGGGACTAGCGGGGCCCACAGATACGCAGTATTTT. V usage is TRBV10-1 and J usage is TRBJ2-3; 13 bases fit TRBD2. The germline V gene encodes CDR1 WNHNN and CDR2 SYGVQD (reference sequence). Trimming at V came to 4 bases and at J to 2 bases, leaving 6 bases not matched to a gene. This CDR3 is 17 amino acids long.